Listed below are T cell receptor beta chains from one sample, sequenced in a study of beta chain features in type 1 diabetes. TCRdb's copy holds only in-frame clones and misses some; the assay was immunoSEQ multiplex PCR. The table has 300,000 to 350,000 clones, approximately 13% seen once. The sequencing sample was made of naive CD4+ T cells from blood. Every receptor here comes from a woman aged 18-29 years with type 1 diabetes. Both conserved end residues are part of each CDR3. A D gene is named only where the DNA matches it firmly. Where a row states a size, it is once, few, many or the class of an expanded clone; other rows omit it.

J: TRBJ2-4
size: many
V: TRBV23-1
D: TRBD1
CDR3: CASSQSGDRAKNIQYF
DNA: TGCGCCAGCAGTCAATCTGGGGACAGGGCCAAAAACATTCAGTACTTC

J: TRBJ1-1
size: NA
V: TRBV18
D: NA
CDR3: CASSPLTQGNTEAFF
DNA: TGTGCCAGCTCACCTCTGACACAGGGGAACACTGAAGCTTTCTTT

J: TRBJ2-3
size: few
V: TRBV11-3
D: NA
CDR3: CASSAARSTDTQYF
DNA: TGTGCCAGCAGCGCCGCTAGGAGCACAGATACGCAGTATTTT

J: TRBJ2-3
size: few
V: TRBV21-1
D: NA
CDR3: CASSKTRLAGDSKRTDTQYF
DNA: TGTGCCAGCAGCAAGACCAGGCTAGCGGGAGATTCGAAGAGGACAGATACGCAGTATTTT

J: TRBJ2-7
size: NA
V: TRBV6-6
D: NA
CDR3: CASNRGSAYEQYF
DNA: TGTGCCAGCAACCGGGGTAGCGCCTACGAGCAGTACTTC

J: TRBJ2-7
size: NA
V: TRBV7-2
D: NA
CDR3: CASSLVSTGPGYEQYF
DNA: TGTGCCAGCAGCTTAGTGTCCACAGGGCCAGGCTACGAGCAGTACTTC

J: TRBJ2-2
size: NA
V: TRBV19
D: TRBD1
CDR3: CATSQGALTGELFF
DNA: TGTGCCACCAGTCAGGGGGCGCTGACCGGGGAGCTGTTTTTT

J: TRBJ2-1
size: NA
V: TRBV18
D: TRBD2
CDR3: CASSPSSGSWNEQFF
DNA: TGTGCCAGCTCACCATCTAGCGGGAGTTGGAATGAGCAGTTCTTC

J: TRBJ1-1
size: NA
V: TRBV2
D: NA
CDR3: CASNTVDPNTEAFF
DNA: TGTGCCAGCAATACAGTCGACCCGAACACTGAAGCTTTCTTT

J: TRBJ2-5
size: few
V: TRBV14
D: TRBD2
CDR3: CASSQGNSGRETQYF
DNA: TGTGCCAGCAGCCAAGGGAATAGCGGGAGAGAGACCCAGTACTTC

J: TRBJ2-1
size: NA
V: TRBV6-1
D: NA
CDR3: CASSPGGPHEQFF
DNA: TGTGCCAGCAGCCCCGGGGGTCCTCATGAGCAGTTCTTC

J: TRBJ2-1
size: few
V: TRBV27
D: NA
CDR3: CASSFQEGRHNEQFF
DNA: TGTGCCAGCAGTTTTCAGGAGGGCCGCCACAATGAGCAGTTCTTC

J: TRBJ1-2
size: NA
V: TRBV7-9
D: TRBD1
CDR3: CASSLSDRGRGYGYTF
DNA: TGTGCCAGCAGCTTAAGCGACAGGGGGCGTGGTTATGGCTACACCTTC

J: TRBJ2-7
size: NA
V: TRBV7-9
D: NA
CDR3: CASSSPSPGGSGEQYF
DNA: TGTGCCAGCAGCTCCCCAAGCCCAGGAGGGAGCGGCGAGCAGTACTTC

J: TRBJ2-7
size: NA
V: TRBV15
D: NA
CDR3: CATSRDAGSIRWKYF
DNA: TGTGCCACCAGCAGAGATGCAGGGTCTATACGATGGAAGTACTTC

J: TRBJ2-4
size: few
V: TRBV7-2
D: TRBD1
CDR3: CASSRGQSLAKNIQYF
DNA: TGTGCCAGCAGCCGGGGACAGAGTCTAGCCAAAAACATTCAGTACTTC

J: TRBJ1-4
size: few
V: TRBV7-2
D: TRBD1
CDR3: CASSFTGATNEKLFF
DNA: TGTGCCAGCAGCTTCACAGGGGCAACTAATGAAAAACTGTTTTTT

J: TRBJ2-1
size: NA
V: TRBV9
D: TRBD2
CDR3: CASSVEPSGRNEQFF
DNA: TGTGCCAGCAGCGTAGAACCTAGCGGGAGGAATGAGCAGTTCTTC

J: TRBJ2-5
size: NA
V: TRBV4-3
D: TRBD1
CDR3: CASSHPDRKETQYF
DNA: TGCGCCAGCAGCCATCCGGACAGGAAAGAGACCCAGTACTTC

J: TRBJ2-2
size: NA
V: TRBV11-2
D: NA
CDR3: CASSLGGTGELFF
DNA: TGTGCCAGCAGCTTAGGCGGCACCGGGGAGCTGTTTTTT

J: TRBJ2-7
size: NA
V: TRBV18
D: TRBD2
CDR3: CASSRLADIGGQYF
DNA: TGTGCCAGCTCACGACTAGCGGACATAGGGGGGCAGTACTTC

J: TRBJ1-5
size: NA
V: TRBV30
D: TRBD1
CDR3: CAWSVQGGGQPQHF
DNA: TGTGCCTGGAGTGTCCAGGGGGGAGGTCAGCCCCAGCATTTT

J: TRBJ2-7
size: NA
V: TRBV7-8
D: NA
CDR3: CASSPRGSGRIQQYF
DNA: TGTGCCAGCAGCCCTCGGGGTAGCGGCCGTATTCAGCAGTACTTC

J: TRBJ1-5
size: NA
V: TRBV12-5
D: NA
CDR3: CASGFPGPNQPQHF
DNA: TGTGCTAGTGGTTTTCCAGGCCCCAATCAGCCCCAGCATTTT

J: TRBJ2-1
size: few
V: TRBV6-5
D: NA
CDR3: CASSYPGGTTHNEQFF
DNA: TGTGCCAGCAGTTACCCCGGAGGTACAACACACAATGAGCAGTTCTTC

J: TRBJ2-5
size: few
V: TRBV5-1
D: TRBD2
CDR3: CASSPLAGVRETQYF
DNA: TGCGCCAGCAGCCCCCTAGCGGGAGTGAGGGAGACCCAGTACTTC

J: TRBJ2-6
size: NA
V: TRBV18
D: NA
CDR3: CASSPLTGYGANVLTF
DNA: TGTGCCAGCTCACCTCTTACAGGGTACGGGGCCAACGTCCTGACTTTC

J: TRBJ1-5
size: NA
V: TRBV4-3
D: NA
CDR3: CASSQENGQRPVPQHF
DNA: TGCGCCAGCAGCCAAGAGAACGGACAGCGCCCGGTGCCCCAGCATTTT

J: TRBJ1-1
size: few
V: TRBV11-2
D: NA
CDR3: CASSLRSEAFF
DNA: TGTGCCAGCAGCTTAAGGAGCGAAGCTTTCTTT

J: TRBJ2-1
size: few
V: TRBV5-4
D: NA
CDR3: CASSFGGGYNEQFF
DNA: TGTGCCAGCAGCTTCGGGGGAGGCTACAATGAGCAGTTCTTC

J: TRBJ1-1
size: few
V: TRBV29-1
D: NA
CDR3: CSASTVNTEAFF
DNA: TGCAGCGCCTCTACAGTGAACACTGAAGCTTTCTTT

J: TRBJ2-5
size: NA
V: TRBV28
D: NA
CDR3: CASSPTRPSGLETQYF
DNA: TGTGCCAGCAGTCCGACCCGTCCCTCAGGGTTGGAGACCCAGTACTTC

J: TRBJ2-1
size: NA
V: TRBV6-5
D: NA
CDR3: CASSYTLRPSPNEQFF
DNA: TGTGCCAGCAGTTACACCCTCAGACCTAGCCCCAATGAGCAGTTCTTC

J: TRBJ2-1
size: few
V: TRBV28
D: TRBD2
CDR3: CASSPLPSSGKTNEQFF
DNA: TGTGCCAGCAGTCCCCTTCCCTCTAGCGGGAAGACAAATGAGCAGTTCTTC

J: TRBJ2-1
size: NA
V: TRBV4-3
D: TRBD2
CDR3: CASSRQLAGGYNEQFF
DNA: TGCGCCAGCAGCCGTCAACTAGCGGGAGGCTACAATGAGCAGTTCTTC

J: TRBJ2-3
size: NA
V: TRBV28
D: TRBD2
CDR3: CASIAGTSTDTQYF
DNA: TGTGCCAGCATAGCGGGGACTAGCACAGATACGCAGTATTTT

J: TRBJ2-3
size: NA
V: TRBV21-1
D: NA
CDR3: CASSNPNLGEVDTQYF
DNA: TGTGCCAGCAGCAACCCTAATCTAGGGGAGGTAGATACGCAGTATTTT

J: TRBJ2-3
size: NA
V: TRBV7-2
D: NA
CDR3: CASSPSTDTQYF
DNA: TGTGCCAGCAGCCCGTCCACAGATACGCAGTATTTT

J: TRBJ2-1
size: NA
V: TRBV11-2
D: TRBD2
CDR3: CASSRTGTSYNEQFF
DNA: TGTGCCAGCAGCCGTACCGGGACTAGCTACAATGAGCAGTTCTTC

J: TRBJ1-5
size: few
V: TRBV18
D: NA
CDR3: CASSSERQSNQPQHF
DNA: TGTGCCAGCTCATCCGAGAGACAGAGCAATCAGCCCCAGCATTTT

J: TRBJ1-5
size: few
V: TRBV18
D: NA
CDR3: CASSPVGGSNQPQHF
DNA: TGTGCCAGCTCACCCGTCGGGGGTAGCAATCAGCCCCAGCATTTT

J: TRBJ2-3
size: NA
V: TRBV5-7
D: NA
CDR3: CASSTRTPRTDTQYF
DNA: TGTGCCAGCAGCACGAGGACACCTCGCACAGATACGCAGTATTTT

J: TRBJ2-3
size: few
V: TRBV7-2
D: NA
CDR3: CASSLGLASTDTQYF
DNA: TGTGCCAGCAGCTTAGGGCTAGCGAGCACAGATACGCAGTATTTT

J: TRBJ2-7
size: few
V: TRBV5-1
D: NA
CDR3: CASSLGGNPYEQYF
DNA: TGCGCCAGCAGCTTGGGCGGGAACCCCTACGAGCAGTACTTC

J: TRBJ1-3
size: NA
V: TRBV7-9
D: NA
CDR3: CASSLGQTTGNTIYF
DNA: TGTGCCAGCAGCTTAGGCCAGACTACCGGAAACACCATATATTTT

J: TRBJ2-1
size: few
V: TRBV4-3
D: TRBD2
CDR3: CASSQVLSGRVLYNEQFF
DNA: TGCGCCAGCAGCCAAGTCCTCAGCGGGAGAGTGCTCTACAATGAGCAGTTCTTC

J: TRBJ1-2
size: few
V: TRBV19
D: NA
CDR3: CASSMRQAYGYTF
DNA: TGTGCCAGTAGTATGAGACAGGCCTATGGCTACACCTTC

J: TRBJ2-4
size: few
V: TRBV7-2
D: TRBD1
CDR3: CASSPPGGWDIQYF
DNA: TGTGCCAGCAGCCCCCCAGGGGGCTGGGACATTCAGTACTTC

J: TRBJ2-5
size: few
V: TRBV5-1
D: TRBD2
CDR3: CASSLAALAGGETQYF
DNA: TGCGCCAGCAGCTTGGCCGCGCTAGCGGGAGGGGAGACCCAGTACTTC

J: TRBJ2-5
size: few
V: TRBV4-1
D: NA
CDR3: CASSQVTKEAQYF
DNA: TGCGCCAGCAGCCAAGTAACAAAAGAGGCCCAGTACTTC

J: TRBJ1-1
size: few
V: TRBV18
D: TRBD1
CDR3: CASSQDRDTEAFF
DNA: TGTGCCAGCTCACAAGACAGGGACACTGAAGCTTTCTTT

J: TRBJ2-5
size: NA
V: TRBV7-2
D: NA
CDR3: CASSPGAGRETQYF
DNA: TGTGCCAGCAGCCCAGGGGCAGGAAGAGAGACCCAGTACTTC